This T cell receptor (beta chain) was sequenced during a study of T-cell memory formation after mild COVID-19. Each CDR3 protein gets one entry after TCRdb re-called the 5' RACE reads with MiXCR. The sample shows around 200,000 distinct CDR3 sequences, around 27% of them seen only once. To note about this clonotype: Its specificity is unknown.

CDR1 and CDR2 from the germline V gene are LGHNA and YSLEER. V dropped 1 base and J dropped 12 bases, with 19 bases sitting between them. This CDR3 has 15 amino acids. Overall study results and limits: Memory sampled before infection contained some responding clones, suggesting cross-reactive memory joined.

The V gene is TRBV4-3, the J gene TRBJ2-1; D unclear. Sequencing was carried out using PBMCs or a T cell subset sorted from them (not recorded which). The sequence came from an adult woman who had mild COVID-19 (a few samples of this study predate the infection). Cell type and time point are not known. DNA of the CDR3: TGCGCCAGCAGCCAAGCCCGGAGAGCCGTGACCATGCAGTTCTTC. It specifies CASSQARRAVTMQFF.